The present T cell receptor beta chain was sequenced within a study of blood T cells in healthy people across ages. In the study overall: T cells yielded about one barcoded beta molecule per two cells through template switching.

About this clonotype itself: Its antigen remains unidentified.

Losses at the gene ends were 5 bases for V and 7 bases for J; bases not matched to a gene: 10. Germline V gene data show CDR1 as SQVTM and CDR2 as ANQGSEA. The CDR3 extends over 13 amino acids. Findings of the study overall: It was not known whether donors were CMV positive (a possible confounder of expanded clonotype changes).

It was with a sample-barcoded 5' primer and a J-beta primer mix that a second PCR of roughly 7 to 12 cycles was run. TCRdb re-analysed the 5' RACE reads in MiXCR, keeping a single row per CDR3 protein. This sample has fewer than 1 million distinct CDR3 sequences; under 45% occur once, and the top ten carry around 21%. A minimum of 6 micrograms of total RNA was extracted per sample. The genes are TRBV29-1 and TRBJ2-7; 8 bases fit TRBD1. This TCR derives from a man in his sixties in good health. The sample comprised blood. The CDR3 is CSVSGTGINEQYF. The DNA of the CDR3 is TGCAGCGTTTCCGGGACAGGTATCAATGAGCAGTACTTC.